This record concerns one T cell receptor (beta chain) sequence. Its antigen specificity is not known. Base qualities are missing; no much larger clone stands one base away. High-throughput TCR beta sequencing profiled peripheral blood CD8+ and CD4+ T cells from healthy donors, Susac syndrome patients and multiple sclerosis patients. The healthy donors served as controls matched for age and sex. Bulk CD8+ and CD4+ T cells were purified by magnetic negative isolation, while CD8+ TEMRA cells were enriched using FACS. Blood was drawn into EDTA tubes, processed within 24 hours, and PBMCs were isolated by density gradient centrifugation. PBMCs destined for TCR sequencing were cryopreserved in liquid nitrogen and later thawed in a 37 °C water bath. The sorted or isolated CD4+, CD8+ and CD8+ TEMRA cells had a purity of 90% or higher. The sample is drawn from a study of CD8 T cells in Susac syndrome (dated by TCRdb to about 2019). Study-level background: The study used repertoire sequencing to test whether antigen drove CD8+ T cell activation and differentiation in Susac syndrome.

RNA was extracted using the RNeasy kit, and about 0.5 to 1 ug of the RNA was reverse transcribed with random hexamers. TCR beta CDR3 regions were amplified with the immunoSEQ multiplex PCR assay covering 54 Vbeta and 13 Jbeta segments. To correct PCR amplification bias, a synthetic template baseline was used for both primer optimization and computational correction. Per the authors' processing: Reads were annotated to V, D and J genes per IMGT and analyzed with immunoSEQ Analyzer, keeping only productive sequences. To calculate clonality, Shannon entropy was normalized by log2 of the number of productive unique sequences and then subtracted from one. For each patient and control, public and private clones were evaluated among the 100 most prevalent clones. Clones were defined as Susac-specific when absent from the healthy and MS cohorts, from over a thousand published viral clones and from other ImmuneACCESS disease sequences. TCRdb cleaned the public reads at Q25 with fastp, built clones with MiXCR and kept in-frame beta chains. A single entry per CDR3 protein holds the most common genes and DNA from its merged rows. For this entry, the V and J calls and clone size follow TCRdb and not the study's own pipeline. Within this sample are roughly 200,000 distinct CDR3 sequences, with approximately 94% of them counted one time only. The ten largest clones capture around 0.11% of the sample.

Inclusive of the bounding cysteine and phenylalanine, the CDR3 is 14 residues long. Left in the record is the CDR3 DNA by itself, 42 bases read in frame from the first base. CDR1 and CDR2 (SNHLY, FYNNEI) derive from the germline V gene. V lost 8 bases and J lost 0 bases; the stretch between them is 14 bases long. Points the paper makes about the study in general: The study acknowledged that relatively few individuals were included in the TCR sequencing and HLA analysis.

Sequenced: CD4+ T cells from PBMCs. This receptor was identified in a human donor in good health. The V and J segments used are TRBV2 and TRBJ2-7, with an unclear D gene assignment. Read as DNA, the sequence is TGTGCCAGCTCCAATTGGGTCGACTCCTACGAGCAGTACTTC. It is translated as CASSNWVDSYEQYF. Full variable domain (CDR3 extended with the reference TRBV2 and TRBJ2-7 proteins): EPEVTQTPSHQVTQMGQEVILRCVPISNHLYFYWYRQILGQKVEFLVSFYNNEISEKSEIFDDQFSVERPDGSNFTLKIRSTKLEDSAMYFCASSNWVDSYEQYFGPGTRLTVT.